Sequencing of this TCR beta chain was carried out in a study of blood T cell repertoires in COVID-19. Across the study: COVID-19 samples, acute and convalescent, were from the United States, Italy and Spain. T cells, B-cell-depleted T cells, or PBMCs provided the cDNA or gDNA that served as material.

Germline CDR1 is MGHRA and CDR2 is YSYEKL. This CDR3 is 14 amino acids long. After removal of 1 base from V and 7 bases from J, the junction contained 6 bases not matched to a gene. In the authors' workflow: Estimation of nucleated cell counts was performed using reference gene primer amplification. Produced via immunoSEQ multiplex PCR; TCRdb's table is partial and in-frame only. For V, J and clone size, that table is used; D and trimming come from the DNA. The table lists approximately 450,000 clones, around 89% of them singletons. The chain links TRBV4-1 to TRBJ2-7, with 8 bases aligning to TRBD2. The sequenced material came from peripheral blood. This clonotype originated in a woman aged 25 to 45 with acute or convalescent COVID-19. The CDR3 protein is CASSQAGASGEQYF. CDR3 DNA: TGCGCCAGCAGCCAAGCGGGGGCTAGCGGGGAGCAGTACTTC.